The 17 T cell receptor beta chains given below trace back to one sample, sequenced in a study of immune heterogeneity within non-small cell lung tumors. The TCR beta CDR3 region was amplified by multiplex PCR employing 32 V and 13 J primers. TCRdb called the multiplex PCR reads again in MiXCR, with one record for every CDR3 protein. The data contain 5,500 to 6,000 distinct CDR3 sequences, roughly 18% of them singletons. As template, the study used bulk tumor genomic DNA at 550 to 700 ng per sample. Taken during surgery, several biopsies per primary tumor were spaced as far apart as possible within the tumor mass. Each patient presented with untreated, newly diagnosed non-small cell lung cancer and received curative surgery. Sequencing was performed on lung tumor tissue. Source of these receptors: a man in his forties with non-small cell lung cancer.

This clonotype occurred many times. The V gene is TRBV2, the J gene TRBJ2-3; 8 positions agree with TRBD2. This CDR3 has 14 amino acids. V shed 8 bases, J shed 5 bases, and the junction held 9 bases outside the gene matches. Germline V gene sequence: CDR1 SNHLY, CDR2 FYNNEI. The CDR3 reads CASHRSSGRDTQYF. The CDR3 coding sequence is TGTGCCAGCCACCGGTCTAGCGGGCGAGATACGCAGTATTTT.

By frequency in the sample, this clonotype is medium-sized. The V gene is TRBV6-1, the J gene TRBJ2-7, with D tentatively TRBD1 or TRBD2 (5 bases each). Trimming left V 6 bases short and J 5 bases short, with 17 bases between. The CDR3 contains 14 residues. Germline V gene sequence: CDR1 MNHNS, CDR2 SASEGT. In nucleotides, the CDR3 is TGTGCCAGCAGGCCGGGGCAGGGTGTCAACGAGCAGTACTTC. Its translation: CASRPGQGVNEQYF.

As to this clonotype: Since a much larger clone is just one base distant, this may be a read error. This chain links TRBV11-3 with TRBJ1-3; tentatively, D is TRBD1 (5 bases). Germline values: CDR1 SGHNT, CDR2 YENEEA. CDR3 length: 14 amino acids. The V end was cut by 5 bases, the J end by 3 bases, with 11 bases between. Here the CDR3 reads CASSRGVYGNTIYF. The CDR3 coding sequence is TGTGCCAGCAGCCGAGGGGTCTATGGAAACACCATATATTTT.

V is TRBV2 and J is TRBJ2-3; D uncertain. The CDR3 totals 13 residues. V lost 10 bases, J lost 1 base, and 12 bases lay in between. Germline V CDR1 and CDR2: SNHLY, FYNNEI. The DNA for the CDR3 is TGTGCCAACAGACTCAGAGGCACAGATACGCAGTATTTT. This translates into CANRLRGTDTQYF.

A note on this clonotype: A much larger clone is a single base away; this may be a read error. The chain recombines TRBV7-9 with TRBJ1-4, with D possibly matching TRBD1 (5 bases). This CDR3 region has 16 residues. CDR1 and CDR2 from the germline V gene are SEHNR and FQNEAQ (reference sequence). Written as DNA, the CDR3 is TGTGCCATCAGCTACTATTCCGGGACGGATAATGAAAAACTGTTTTTT. Its protein is CAISYYSGTDNEKLFF.

This clonotype is judged medium-sized. The rearrangement joins TRBV10-3 to TRBJ2-7; 9 positions agree with TRBD1. V trimming: 5 bases; J trimming: 3 bases; junction bases outside the gene matches: 2. Looked up from germline, CDR1 is ENHRY and CDR2 is SYGVKD. There are 13 residues in the CDR3. The DNA for the CDR3 is TGTGCCATCAGTTCGGGACAGGGCTACGAGCAGTACTTC. It is translated as CAISSGQGYEQYF.

This clonotype is judged medium-sized. This rearrangement joins TRBV6-6 to TRBJ2-2, with D possibly being TRBD1 (6 bases). Germline V CDR1 and CDR2: MNHNY, SVGAGI (reference sequence). This CDR3 region has 16 residues. V shed 0 bases and J shed 5 bases, with 13 bases lying between them. CDR3 region: CASSYSGGWITGELFF. CDR3 nucleotides: TGTGCCAGCAGTTACTCAGGGGGATGGATAACCGGGGAGCTGTTTTTT.

In regard to this clonotype: The junction departs from the called germline gene at one end, perhaps through a read error. This chain connects TRBV7-6 to TRBJ2-2, with D perhaps matching TRBD2 (6 bases). Germline CDR1 and CDR2: SGHVS and FNYEAQ. This CDR3 region has 15 residues. CDR3 nucleotides: TGTGCCAGCAGCGTGGACGTCGCGAACACCGGGGGGCTGTTTTTT. It codes for CASSVDVANTGGLFF.

This clonotype qualifies as medium-sized. The chain has TRBV5-1 and TRBJ2-1; the D is unclear. The CDR3 runs 15 residues. Trimming cost V 5 bases and J 2 bases, with 14 bases left between them. Germline loops: CDR1 SGHRS, CDR2 YFSETQ. The CDR3 reads CASRELASAYNEQFF. The CDR3 coding sequence is TGCGCCAGCAGGGAATTAGCTAGTGCCTACAATGAGCAGTTCTTC.

The chain combines TRBV20-1 with TRBJ2-3; 10 bases are a match to TRBD2. Trimming took 6 bases from V and 0 from J; bases not matched to a gene: 9. Germline V CDR1 and CDR2: DFQATT, SNEGSKA (reference sequence). The CDR3 spans 16 residues. The CDR3 DNA is TGCAGTGCAGCGGGGGGGGTGTCCCCTAGCACAGATACGCAGTATTTT. Its translation: CSAAGGVSPSTDTQYF.

Within the sample, this clonotype is medium-sized. The chain joins TRBV7-8 to TRBJ1-5; 7 bases map to TRBD1. The CDR3 sequence is 15 residues long. Looked up from germline, CDR1 is SGHVS and CDR2 is FQNEAQ. J lost 6 bases, V lost 5 bases, and 10 bases had no gene match. The chain's CDR3 is CASSPGTERSQPQHF. In DNA, the CDR3 is TGTGCCAGCAGCCCAGGGACAGAGAGAAGTCAGCCCCAGCATTTT.

This clonotype is labeled as medium-sized. This chain connects TRBV9 to TRBJ2-7; no firm D call. CDR3 length: 13 residues. V lost 0 bases and J 7 bases, leaving 11 bases between the germline ends. From germline, CDR1 is SGDLS and CDR2 YYNGEE. The CDR3 loop is CASSVAPSLEQYF. In nucleotides, the CDR3 is TGTGCCAGCAGCGTAGCGCCTTCGCTAGAGCAGTACTTC.

In its sample, this clonotype ranks as medium-sized. The rearrangement links TRBV19 to TRBJ2-1; D may be TRBD1 (5 bases). Germline V gene sequence: CDR1 LNHDA, CDR2 SQIVND (reference sequence). The CDR3 is 13 amino acids. V was cut by 6 bases and J by 8 bases, with 14 bases left in between. The CDR3 spells CASRPLQGYEQFF. In DNA form, the CDR3 reads TGTGCCAGTAGACCACTTCAGGGCTATGAGCAGTTCTTC.

This clonotype is deemed medium-sized (0.01 to 0.1%). V usage is TRBV20-1 and J usage is TRBJ1-5; D may be TRBD1 (5 bases). Germline V lookup: CDR1 DFQATT, CDR2 SNEGSKA (reference sequence). This CDR3 has 13 amino acids. Trimming removed 7 bases at V and 6 bases at J, with 16 bases between. The CDR3 loop reads CSVLPGGGQPQHF. The DNA for the CDR3 is TGCAGTGTCTTGCCGGGGGGAGGTCAGCCCCAGCATTTT.

The V and J genes are TRBV12-3 or TRBV12-4 and TRBJ2-5, with D possibly TRBD1 on 7 matching bases. Trimming shortened V by 6 bases and J by 5 bases, and 13 bases separated the two germline ends. The CDR3 has 13 residues. CDR3 DNA sequence: TGTGCCAGCAGCCGGAGGGGGCTTGAGACCCAGTACTTC. Protein product: CASSRRGLETQYF.

This clonotype has only a few counts. The V and J genes are TRBV3-1 and TRBJ2-4; 7 bases are shared with TRBD1. This CDR3 contains 14 residues. The germline gives CDR1 LGHDT, CDR2 YNNKEL (reference sequence). With 1 base clipped from V and 11 bases from J, the junction kept 8 bases outside the gene matches. The CDR3 spells CASSQAPDRALQYF. The CDR3, as DNA: TGTGCCAGCAGCCAAGCACCAGACAGGGCCCTTCAGTACTTC.

This clonotype is labeled as medium-sized. J is TRBJ2-7 and V is TRBV19, with TRBD1 matching over 10 bases. Germline CDR1 reads LNHDA; CDR2 reads SQIVND (reference sequence). With 6 bases clipped from V and 1 base from J, the junction kept 0 bases outside the gene matches. The CDR3 has 13 amino acids. CDR3 nucleotide sequence: TGTGCCAGTAGGGGACAGGGGTCCTACGAGCAGTACTTC. As protein: CASRGQGSYEQYF.